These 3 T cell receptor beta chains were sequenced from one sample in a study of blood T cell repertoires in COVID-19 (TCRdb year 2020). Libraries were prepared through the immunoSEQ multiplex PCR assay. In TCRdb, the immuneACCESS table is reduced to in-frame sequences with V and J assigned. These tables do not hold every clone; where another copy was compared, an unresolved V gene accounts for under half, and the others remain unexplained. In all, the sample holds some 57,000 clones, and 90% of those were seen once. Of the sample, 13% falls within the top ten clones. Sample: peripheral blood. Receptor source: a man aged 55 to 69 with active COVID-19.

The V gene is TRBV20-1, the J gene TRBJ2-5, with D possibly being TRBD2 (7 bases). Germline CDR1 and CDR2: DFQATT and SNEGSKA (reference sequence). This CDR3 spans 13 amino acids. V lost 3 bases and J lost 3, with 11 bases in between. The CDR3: CSASRGAEETQYF. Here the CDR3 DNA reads TGCAGTGCTAGTCGGGGGGCCGAAGAGACCCAGTACTTC.

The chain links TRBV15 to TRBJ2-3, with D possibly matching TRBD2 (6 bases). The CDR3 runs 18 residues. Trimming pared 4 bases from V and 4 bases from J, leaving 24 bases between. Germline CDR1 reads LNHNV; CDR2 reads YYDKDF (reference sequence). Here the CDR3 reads CATSNDLSGLGSSDTQYF. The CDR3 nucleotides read TGTGCCACCAGCAATGACCTATCGGGACTCGGTTCCTCAGATACGCAGTATTTT. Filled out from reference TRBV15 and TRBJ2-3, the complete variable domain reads DAMVIQNPRYQVTQFGKPVTLSCSQTLNHNVMYWYQQKSSQAPKLLFHYYDKDFNNEADTPDNFQSRRPNTSFCFLDIRSPGLGDTAMYLCATSNDLSGLGSSDTQYFGPGTRLTVL.

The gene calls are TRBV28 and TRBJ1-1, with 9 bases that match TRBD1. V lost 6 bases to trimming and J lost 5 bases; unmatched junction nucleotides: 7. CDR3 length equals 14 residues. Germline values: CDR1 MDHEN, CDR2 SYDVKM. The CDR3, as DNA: TGTGCCAGCAGGGAAAACAGGGGGCGGACTGAAGCTTTCTTT. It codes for CASRENRGRTEAFF.